This T cell receptor beta chain was identified during a study of blood T cell repertoires in COVID-19. Original processing notes: It was from reference gene primer amplification that nucleated cell counts were estimated. Sequencing used immunoSEQ multiplex PCR; TCRdb keeps in-frame clones, though not all of them. V and J calls and clone size follow that table, whereas D and trimming were derived from the DNA. The table includes around 230,000 clones, roughly 83% detected once. Trimming stripped 8 bases from V and 10 bases from J, with 15 bases between. CDR1 and CDR2 (germline): MDHEN, SYDVKM. The CDR3 is 12 amino acids.

The sequence was collected from a woman in her seventies with active or convalescent COVID-19. The sample consisted of peripheral blood. The chain combines TRBV28 with TRBJ2-1; D not certain. The CDR3 loop reads CASGQDITEQFF. DNA of the CDR3: TGTGCCAGCGGGCAGGATATTACGGAGCAGTTCTTC.